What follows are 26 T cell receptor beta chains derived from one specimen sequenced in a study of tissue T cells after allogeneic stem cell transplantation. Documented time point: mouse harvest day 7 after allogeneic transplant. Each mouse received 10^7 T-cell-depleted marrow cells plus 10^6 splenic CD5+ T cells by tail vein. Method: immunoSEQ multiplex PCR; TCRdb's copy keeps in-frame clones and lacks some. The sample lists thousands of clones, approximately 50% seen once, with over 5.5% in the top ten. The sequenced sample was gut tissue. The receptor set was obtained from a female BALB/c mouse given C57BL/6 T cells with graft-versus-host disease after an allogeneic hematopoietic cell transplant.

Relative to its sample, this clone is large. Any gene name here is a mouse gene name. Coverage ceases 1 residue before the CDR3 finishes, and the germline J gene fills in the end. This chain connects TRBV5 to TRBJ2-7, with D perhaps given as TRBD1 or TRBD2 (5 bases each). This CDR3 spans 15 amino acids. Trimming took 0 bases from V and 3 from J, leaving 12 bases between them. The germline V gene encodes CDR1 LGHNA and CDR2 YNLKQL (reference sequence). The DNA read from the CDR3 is TGTGCCAGCAGCCAAGATCGAGGGGCGGGCTATGAACAGTAC. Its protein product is CASSQDRGAGYEQY. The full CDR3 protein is CASSQDRGAGYEQYF.

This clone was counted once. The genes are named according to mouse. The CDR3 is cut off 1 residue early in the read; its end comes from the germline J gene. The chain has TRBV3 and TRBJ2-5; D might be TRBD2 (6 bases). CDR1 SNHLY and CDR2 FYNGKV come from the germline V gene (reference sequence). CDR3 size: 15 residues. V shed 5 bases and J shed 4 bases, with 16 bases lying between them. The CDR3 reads CASSIGSGGKDTQYF. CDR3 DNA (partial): TGTGCCAGCAGCATCGGATCCGGGGGGAAAGACACCCAGTAC.

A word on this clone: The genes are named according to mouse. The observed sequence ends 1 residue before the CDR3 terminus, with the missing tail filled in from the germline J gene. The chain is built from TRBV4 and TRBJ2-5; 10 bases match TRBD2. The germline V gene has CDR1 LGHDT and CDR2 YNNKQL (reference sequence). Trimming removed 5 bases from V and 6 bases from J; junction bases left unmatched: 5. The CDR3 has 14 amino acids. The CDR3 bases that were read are TGTGCCAGCAGCAACTGGGGGGGTGTGGACACCCAGTAC. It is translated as CASSNWGGVDTQY. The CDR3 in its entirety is CASSNWGGVDTQYF.

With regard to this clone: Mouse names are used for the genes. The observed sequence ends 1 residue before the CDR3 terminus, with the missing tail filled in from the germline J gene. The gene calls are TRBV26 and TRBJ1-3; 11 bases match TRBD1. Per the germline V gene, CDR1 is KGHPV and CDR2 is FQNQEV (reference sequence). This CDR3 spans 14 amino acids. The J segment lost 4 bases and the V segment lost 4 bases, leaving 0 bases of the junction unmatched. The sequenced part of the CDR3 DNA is TGTGCCAGCAGTCGGGACAGGGGGGGAAATACGCTCTAT. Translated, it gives CASSRDRGGNTLY. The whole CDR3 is CASSRDRGGNTLYF.

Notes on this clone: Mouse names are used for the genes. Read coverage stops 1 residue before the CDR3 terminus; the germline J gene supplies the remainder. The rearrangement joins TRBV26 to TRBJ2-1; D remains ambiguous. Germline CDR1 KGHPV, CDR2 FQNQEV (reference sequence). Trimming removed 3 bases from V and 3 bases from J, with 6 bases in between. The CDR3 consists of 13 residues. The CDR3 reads CASSLIVYAEQFF. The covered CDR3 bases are TGTGCCAGCAGTCTAATAGTCTATGCTGAGCAGTTC.

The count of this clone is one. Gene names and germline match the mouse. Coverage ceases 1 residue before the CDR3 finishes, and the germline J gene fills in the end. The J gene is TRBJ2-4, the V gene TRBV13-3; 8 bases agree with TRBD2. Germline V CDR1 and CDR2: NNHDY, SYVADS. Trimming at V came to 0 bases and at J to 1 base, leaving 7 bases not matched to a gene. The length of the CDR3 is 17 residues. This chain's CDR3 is CASSDAGGAPGQNTLYF. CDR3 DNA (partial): TGTGCCAGCAGTGATGCGGGGGGGGCGCCCGGTCAAAACACCTTGTAC.

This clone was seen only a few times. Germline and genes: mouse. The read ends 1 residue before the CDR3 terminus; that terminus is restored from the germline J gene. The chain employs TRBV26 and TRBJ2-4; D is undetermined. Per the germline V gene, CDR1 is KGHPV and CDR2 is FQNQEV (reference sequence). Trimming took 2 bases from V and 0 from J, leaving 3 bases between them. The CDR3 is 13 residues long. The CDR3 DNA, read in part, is TGTGCCAGCAGTCTGATCAGTCAAAACACCTTGTAC. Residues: CASSLISQNTLY. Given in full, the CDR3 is CASSLISQNTLYF.

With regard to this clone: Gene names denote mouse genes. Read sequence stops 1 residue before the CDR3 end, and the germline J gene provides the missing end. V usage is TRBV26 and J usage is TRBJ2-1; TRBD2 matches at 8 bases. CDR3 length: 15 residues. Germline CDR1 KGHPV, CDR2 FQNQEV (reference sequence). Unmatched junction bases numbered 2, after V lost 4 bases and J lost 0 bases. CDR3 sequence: CASSRDWNNYAEQFF. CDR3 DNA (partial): TGTGCCAGCAGTCGGGACTGGAATAACTATGCTGAGCAGTTC.

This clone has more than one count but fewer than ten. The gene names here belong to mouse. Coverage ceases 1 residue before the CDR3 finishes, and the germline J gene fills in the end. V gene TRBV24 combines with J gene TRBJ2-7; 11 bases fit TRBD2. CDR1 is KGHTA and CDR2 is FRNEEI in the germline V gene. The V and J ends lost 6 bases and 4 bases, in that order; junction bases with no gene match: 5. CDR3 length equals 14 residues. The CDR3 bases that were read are TGTGCCAGCAGCCTCCGGGACTGGGGGTATGAACAGTAC. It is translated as CASSLRDWGYEQY. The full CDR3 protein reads CASSLRDWGYEQYF.

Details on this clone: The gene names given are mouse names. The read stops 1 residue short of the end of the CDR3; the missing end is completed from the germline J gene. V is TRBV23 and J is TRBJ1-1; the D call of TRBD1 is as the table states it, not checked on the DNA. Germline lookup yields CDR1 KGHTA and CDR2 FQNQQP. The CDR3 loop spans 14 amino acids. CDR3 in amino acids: CSSSQGTSNTEVFF. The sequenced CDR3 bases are TGCTCCAGCAGTCAAGGGACATCAAACACAGAAGTCTTC. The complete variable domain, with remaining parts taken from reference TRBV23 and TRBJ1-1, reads DAAVTQKPRYLIKMKGQEAEMKCIPEKGHTAVFWYQQKQSKELKFLIYFQNQQPLDQIDMVKERFSAVCPSSSLCSLGIRTCEAEDSALYLCSSSQGTSNTEVFFGKGTRLTVV.

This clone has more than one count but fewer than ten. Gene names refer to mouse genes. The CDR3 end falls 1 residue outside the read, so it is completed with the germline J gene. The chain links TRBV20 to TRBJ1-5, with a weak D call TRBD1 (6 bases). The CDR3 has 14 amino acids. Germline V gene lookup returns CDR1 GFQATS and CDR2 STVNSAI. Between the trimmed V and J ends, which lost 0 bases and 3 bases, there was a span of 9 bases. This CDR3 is CGAREQGGNQAPLF. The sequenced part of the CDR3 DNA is TGTGGTGCTAGGGAACAGGGCGGCAACCAGGCTCCGCTT.

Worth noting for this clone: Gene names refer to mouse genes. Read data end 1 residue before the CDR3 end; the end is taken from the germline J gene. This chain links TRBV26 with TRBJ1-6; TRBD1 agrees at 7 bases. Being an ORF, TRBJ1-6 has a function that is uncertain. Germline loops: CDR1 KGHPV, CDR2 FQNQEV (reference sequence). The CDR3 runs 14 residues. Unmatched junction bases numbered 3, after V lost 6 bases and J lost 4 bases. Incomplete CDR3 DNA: TGTGCCAGCAGGAGACAGGGATATAATTCGCCCCTCTAC. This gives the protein CASRRQGYNSPLY. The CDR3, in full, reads CASRRQGYNSPLYF.

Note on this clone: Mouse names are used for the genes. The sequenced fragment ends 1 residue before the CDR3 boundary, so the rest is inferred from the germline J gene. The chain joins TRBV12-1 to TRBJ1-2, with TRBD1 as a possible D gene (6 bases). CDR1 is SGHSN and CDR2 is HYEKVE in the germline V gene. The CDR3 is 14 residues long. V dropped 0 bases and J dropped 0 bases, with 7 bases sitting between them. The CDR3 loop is CASSLGTTNSDYTF. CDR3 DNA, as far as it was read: TGTGCCAGCTCTCTCGGGACAACAAACTCCGACTACACC.

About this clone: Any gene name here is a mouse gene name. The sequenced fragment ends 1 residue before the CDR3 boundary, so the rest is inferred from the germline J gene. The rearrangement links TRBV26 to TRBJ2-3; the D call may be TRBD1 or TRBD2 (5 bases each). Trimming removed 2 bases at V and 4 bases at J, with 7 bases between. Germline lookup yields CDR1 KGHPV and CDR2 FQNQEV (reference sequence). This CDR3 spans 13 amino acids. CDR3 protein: CASSLGGSETLYF. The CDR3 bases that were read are TGTGCCAGCAGTCTGGGGGGATCAGAAACGCTGTAT.

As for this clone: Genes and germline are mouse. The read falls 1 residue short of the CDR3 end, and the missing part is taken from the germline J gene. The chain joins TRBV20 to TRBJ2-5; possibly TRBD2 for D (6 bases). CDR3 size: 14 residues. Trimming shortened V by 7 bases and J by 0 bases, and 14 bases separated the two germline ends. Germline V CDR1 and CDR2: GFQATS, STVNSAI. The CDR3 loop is CGDMPGLNQDTQYF. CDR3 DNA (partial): TGTGGTGATATGCCGGGACTTAACCAAGACACCCAGTAC.

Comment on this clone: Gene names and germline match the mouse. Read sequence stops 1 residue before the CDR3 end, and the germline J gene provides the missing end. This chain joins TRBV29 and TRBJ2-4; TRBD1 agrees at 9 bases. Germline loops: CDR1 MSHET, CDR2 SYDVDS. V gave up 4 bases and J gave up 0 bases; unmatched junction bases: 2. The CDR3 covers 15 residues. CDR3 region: CASSSGQGSQNTLYF. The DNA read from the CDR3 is TGTGCTAGCAGTTCGGGACAGGGTAGTCAAAACACCTTGTAC.

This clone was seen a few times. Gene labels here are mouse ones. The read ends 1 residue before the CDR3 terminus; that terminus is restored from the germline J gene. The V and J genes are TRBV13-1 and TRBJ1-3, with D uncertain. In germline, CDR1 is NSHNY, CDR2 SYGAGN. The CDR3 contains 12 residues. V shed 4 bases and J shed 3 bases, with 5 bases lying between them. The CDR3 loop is CASSPDGNTLYF. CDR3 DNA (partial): TGTGCCAGCAGTCCAGATGGAAATACGCTCTAT.

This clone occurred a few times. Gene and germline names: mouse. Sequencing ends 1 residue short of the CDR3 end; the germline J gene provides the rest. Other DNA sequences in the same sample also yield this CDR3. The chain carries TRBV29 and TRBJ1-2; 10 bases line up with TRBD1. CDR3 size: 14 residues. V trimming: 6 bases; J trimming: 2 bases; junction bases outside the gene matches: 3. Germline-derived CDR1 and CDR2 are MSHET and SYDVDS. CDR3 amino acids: CASSPGQGNSDYTF. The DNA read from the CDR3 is TGTGCTAGCAGCCCGGGACAGGGGAACTCCGACTACACC.

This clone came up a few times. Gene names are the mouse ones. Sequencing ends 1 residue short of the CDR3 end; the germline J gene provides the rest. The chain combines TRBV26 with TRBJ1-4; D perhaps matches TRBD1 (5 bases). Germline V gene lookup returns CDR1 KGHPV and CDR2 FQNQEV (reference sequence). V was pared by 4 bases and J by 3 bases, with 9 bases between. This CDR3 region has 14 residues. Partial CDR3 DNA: TGTGCCAGCAGTCGGCAGGGAGCCAACGAAAGATTATTT. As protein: CASSRQGANERLF. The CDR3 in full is CASSRQGANERLFF.

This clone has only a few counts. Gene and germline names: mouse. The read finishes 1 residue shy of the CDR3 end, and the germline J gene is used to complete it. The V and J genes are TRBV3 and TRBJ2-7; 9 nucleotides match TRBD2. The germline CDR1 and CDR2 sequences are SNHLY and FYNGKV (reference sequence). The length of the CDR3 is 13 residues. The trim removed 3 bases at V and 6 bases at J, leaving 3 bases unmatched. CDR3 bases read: TGTGCCAGCAGCTTCCTGGGGGGGAGTGAACAGTAC. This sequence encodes CASSFLGGSEQY. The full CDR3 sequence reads CASSFLGGSEQYF.

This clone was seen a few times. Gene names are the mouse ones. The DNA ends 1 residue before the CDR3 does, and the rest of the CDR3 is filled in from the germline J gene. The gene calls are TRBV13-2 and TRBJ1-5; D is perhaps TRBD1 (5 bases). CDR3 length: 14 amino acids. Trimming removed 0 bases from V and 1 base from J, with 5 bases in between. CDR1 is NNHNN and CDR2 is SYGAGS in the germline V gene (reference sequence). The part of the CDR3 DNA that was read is TGTGCCAGCGGTGATGGACAGAACAACCAGGCTCCGCTT. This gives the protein CASGDGQNNQAPL. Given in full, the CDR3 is CASGDGQNNQAPLF.

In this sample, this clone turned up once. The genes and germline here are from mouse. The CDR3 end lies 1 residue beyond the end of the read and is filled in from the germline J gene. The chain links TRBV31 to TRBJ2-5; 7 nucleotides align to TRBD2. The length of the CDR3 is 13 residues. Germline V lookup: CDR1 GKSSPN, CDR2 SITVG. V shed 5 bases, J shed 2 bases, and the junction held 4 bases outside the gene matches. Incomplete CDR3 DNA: TGTGCCTGGTTTGGGGGGACCCAAGACACCCAGTAC. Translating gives CAWFGGTQDTQY. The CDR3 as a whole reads CAWFGGTQDTQYF. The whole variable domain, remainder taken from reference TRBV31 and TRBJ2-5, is AQTIHQWPVAEIKAVGSPLSLGCTIKGKSSPNLYWYWQATGGTLQQLFYSITVGQVESVVQLNLSASRPKDDQFILSTEKLLLSHSGFYLCAWFGGTQDTQYFGPGTRLLVL.

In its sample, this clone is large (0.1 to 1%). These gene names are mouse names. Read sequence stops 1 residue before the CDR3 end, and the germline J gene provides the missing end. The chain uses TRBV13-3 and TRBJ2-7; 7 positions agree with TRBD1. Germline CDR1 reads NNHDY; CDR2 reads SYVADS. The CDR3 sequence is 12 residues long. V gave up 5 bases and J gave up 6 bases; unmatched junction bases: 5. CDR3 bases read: TGTGCCAGCAGCCTCAGGGGGACTGAACAGTAC. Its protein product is CASSLRGTEQY. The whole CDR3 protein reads CASSLRGTEQYF.

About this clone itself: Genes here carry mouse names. The DNA read from the CDR3 is TGTGCCAGCAGCCCGACAGATTCTGGAAATACGCTCTAT. The encoded protein is CASSPTDSGNTLY. The entire CDR3 reads CASSPTDSGNTLYF. This sequence joins TRBV26 and TRBJ1-3, with a tentative D call TRBD1 (5 bases). The DNA ends 1 residue before the CDR3 does, and the rest of the CDR3 is filled in from the germline J gene. V was pared by 6 bases and J by 0 bases, with 9 bases between. Per the germline V gene, CDR1 is KGHPV and CDR2 is FQNQEV (reference sequence). The CDR3 is made up of 14 amino acids.

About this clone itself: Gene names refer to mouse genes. The CDR3 sequence: CASSPGQGFYAEQFF. Incomplete CDR3 DNA: TGTGCCAGCTCTCCGGGACAGGGGTTCTATGCTGAGCAGTTC. The J gene is TRBJ2-1, the V gene TRBV12-2; TRBD1 aligns across 10 bases. The read gets to within 1 residue of the CDR3 end, and the germline J gene fills in the rest. The CDR3 has 15 amino acids. V was pared by 2 bases and J by 3 bases, with 3 bases of the junction left unmatched. Germline CDR1 reads SGHLS; CDR2 reads HYDKME.

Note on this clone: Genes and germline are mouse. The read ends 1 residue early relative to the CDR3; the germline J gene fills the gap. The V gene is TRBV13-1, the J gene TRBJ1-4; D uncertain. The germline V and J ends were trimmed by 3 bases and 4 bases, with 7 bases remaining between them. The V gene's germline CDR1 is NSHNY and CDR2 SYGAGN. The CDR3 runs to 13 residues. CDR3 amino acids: CASSGNSNERLFF. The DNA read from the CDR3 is TGTGCCAGCAGTGGGAACAGCAACGAAAGATTATTT. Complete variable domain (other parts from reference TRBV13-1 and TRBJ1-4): EAAVTQSPRNKVTVTGGNVTLSCRQTNSHNYMYWYRQDTGHGLRLIHYSYGAGNLRIGDVPDGYKATRTTQEDFFLLLELASPSQTSLYFCASSGNSNERLFFGHGTKLSVL.